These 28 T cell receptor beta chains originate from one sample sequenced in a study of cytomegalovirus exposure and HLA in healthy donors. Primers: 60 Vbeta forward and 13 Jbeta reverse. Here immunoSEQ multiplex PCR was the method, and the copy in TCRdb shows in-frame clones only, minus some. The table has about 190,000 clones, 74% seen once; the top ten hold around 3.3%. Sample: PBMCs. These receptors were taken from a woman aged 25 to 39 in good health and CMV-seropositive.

This CDR3 is CASSLNRAIYGYTF. The CDR3 nucleotides read TGCGCCAGCAGCTTGAACAGGGCGATCTATGGCTACACCTTC. This chain uses TRBV5-1 with TRBJ1-2, with a weak D call TRBD1 (6 bases). CDR3 length: 14 amino acids. V dropped 1 base and J dropped 4 bases, with 11 bases sitting between them. The germline V gene has CDR1 SGHRS and CDR2 YFSETQ.

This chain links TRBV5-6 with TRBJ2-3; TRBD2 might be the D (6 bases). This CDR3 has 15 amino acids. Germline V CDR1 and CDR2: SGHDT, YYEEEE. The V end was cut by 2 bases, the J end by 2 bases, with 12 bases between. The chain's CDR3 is CASSFGGVSTDTQYF. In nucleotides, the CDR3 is TGTGCCAGCAGCTTCGGGGGAGTATCCACAGATACGCAGTATTTT.

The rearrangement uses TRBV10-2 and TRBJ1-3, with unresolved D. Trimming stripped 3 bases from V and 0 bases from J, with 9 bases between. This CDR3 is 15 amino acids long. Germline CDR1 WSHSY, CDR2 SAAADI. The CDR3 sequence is CASSELRLSGNTIYF. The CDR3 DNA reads TGCGCCAGCAGTGAATTGAGGCTCTCTGGAAACACCATATATTTT.

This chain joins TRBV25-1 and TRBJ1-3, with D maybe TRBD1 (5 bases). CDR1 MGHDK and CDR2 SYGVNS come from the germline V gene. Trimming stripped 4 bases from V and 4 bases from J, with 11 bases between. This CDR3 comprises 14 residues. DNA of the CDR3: TGTGCCAGCAGTGGCGGGGCGCAAGGAAACACCATATATTTT. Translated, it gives CASSGGAQGNTIYF.

In nucleotides, the CDR3 is TGTGCCACCAGCAGCTCCGGGTGGCTAGCGGGAGGAACCAAGTTCTTC. It yields the protein CATSSSGWLAGGTKFF. V is TRBV15 and J is TRBJ2-1; TRBD2 matches 11 bases. CDR3 length: 16 residues. The J segment lost 14 bases and the V segment lost 3 bases, leaving 15 bases of the junction unmatched. Germline lookup yields CDR1 LNHNV and CDR2 YYDKDF (reference sequence).

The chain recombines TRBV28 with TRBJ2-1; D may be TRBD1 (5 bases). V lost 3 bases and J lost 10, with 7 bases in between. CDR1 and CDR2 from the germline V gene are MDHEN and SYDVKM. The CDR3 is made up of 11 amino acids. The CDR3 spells CASSLRQEQFF. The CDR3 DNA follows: TGTGCCAGCAGTTTGAGACAGGAGCAGTTCTTC.

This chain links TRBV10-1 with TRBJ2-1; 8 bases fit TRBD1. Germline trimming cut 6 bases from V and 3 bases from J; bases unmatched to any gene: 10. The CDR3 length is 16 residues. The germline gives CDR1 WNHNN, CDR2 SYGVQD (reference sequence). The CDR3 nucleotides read TGCGCCAGCAGGTCCTCCGGGACAGGACACTACAATGAGCAGTTCTTC. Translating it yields CASRSSGTGHYNEQFF.

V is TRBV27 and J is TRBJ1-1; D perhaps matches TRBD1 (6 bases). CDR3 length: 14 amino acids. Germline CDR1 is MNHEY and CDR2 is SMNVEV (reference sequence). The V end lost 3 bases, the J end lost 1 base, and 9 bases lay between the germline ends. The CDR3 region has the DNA TGTGCCAGCAGTTTTCGGACAGCGAACACTGAAGCTTTCTTT. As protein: CASSFRTANTEAFF.

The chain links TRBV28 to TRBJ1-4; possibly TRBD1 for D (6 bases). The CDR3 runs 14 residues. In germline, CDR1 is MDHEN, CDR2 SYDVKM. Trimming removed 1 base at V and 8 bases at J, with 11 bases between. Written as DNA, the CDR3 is TGTGCCAGCAGTTTATTGGGGGCTTGGGAAAAACTGTTTTTT. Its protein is CASSLLGAWEKLFF.

CDR3 DNA sequence: TGTGCCAGCACCTCCTGGGGGGGCACTGAAGCTTTCTTT. Its translation: CASTSWGGTEAFF. The rearrangement uses TRBV9 and TRBJ1-1, with D tentatively TRBD1 (5 bases). V was pared by 6 bases and J by 4 bases, with 13 bases between. The germline CDR1 and CDR2 sequences are SGDLS and YYNGEE. The CDR3 spans 13 residues.

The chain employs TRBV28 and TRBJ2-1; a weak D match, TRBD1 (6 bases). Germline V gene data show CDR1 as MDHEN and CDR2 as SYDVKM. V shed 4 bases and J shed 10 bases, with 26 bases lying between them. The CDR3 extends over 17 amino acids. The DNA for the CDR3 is TGTGCCAGCAGTTCCTTTGAAGCGACTGCAGGGGATACAGAGCAGTTCTTC. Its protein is CASSSFEATAGDTEQFF. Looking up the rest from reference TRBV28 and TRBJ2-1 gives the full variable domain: DVKVTQSSRYLVKRTGEKVFLECVQDMDHENMFWYRQDPGLGLRLIYFSYDVKMKEKGDIPEGYSVSREKKERFSLILESASTNQTSMYLCASSSFEATAGDTEQFFGPGTRLTVL.

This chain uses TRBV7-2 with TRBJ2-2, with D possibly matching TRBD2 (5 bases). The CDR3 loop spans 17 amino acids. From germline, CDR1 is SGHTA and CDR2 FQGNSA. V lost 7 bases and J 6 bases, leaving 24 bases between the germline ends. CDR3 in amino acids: CASILFEWEIGAGELFF. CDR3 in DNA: TGTGCCAGCATCCTTTTTGAGTGGGAGATTGGGGCCGGGGAGCTGTTTTTT.

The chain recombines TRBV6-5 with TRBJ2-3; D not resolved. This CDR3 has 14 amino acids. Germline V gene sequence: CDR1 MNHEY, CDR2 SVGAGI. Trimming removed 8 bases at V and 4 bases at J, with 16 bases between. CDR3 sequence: CASREQPYADTQYF. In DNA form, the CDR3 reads TGTGCCAGCCGTGAACAGCCGTATGCAGATACGCAGTATTTT.

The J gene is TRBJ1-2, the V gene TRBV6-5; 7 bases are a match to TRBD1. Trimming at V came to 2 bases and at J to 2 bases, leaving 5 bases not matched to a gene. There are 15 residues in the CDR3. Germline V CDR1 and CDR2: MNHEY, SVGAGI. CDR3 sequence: CASSYLGQLNYGYTF. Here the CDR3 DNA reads TGTGCCAGCAGTTACCTGGGACAGCTAAACTATGGCTACACCTTC.

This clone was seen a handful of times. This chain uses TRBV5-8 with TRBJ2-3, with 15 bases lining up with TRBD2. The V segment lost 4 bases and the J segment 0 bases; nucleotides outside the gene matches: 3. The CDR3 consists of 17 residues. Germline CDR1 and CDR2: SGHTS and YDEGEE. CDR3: CASSKGTSGGSTDTQYF. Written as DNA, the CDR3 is TGTGCCAGCAGCAAGGGGACTAGCGGGGGGAGCACAGATACGCAGTATTTT.

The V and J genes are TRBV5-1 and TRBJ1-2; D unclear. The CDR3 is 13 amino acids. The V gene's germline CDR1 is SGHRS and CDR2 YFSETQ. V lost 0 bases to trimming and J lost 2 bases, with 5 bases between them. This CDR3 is CASSLGQNYGYTF. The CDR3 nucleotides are TGCGCCAGCAGCTTGGGCCAGAACTATGGCTACACCTTC.

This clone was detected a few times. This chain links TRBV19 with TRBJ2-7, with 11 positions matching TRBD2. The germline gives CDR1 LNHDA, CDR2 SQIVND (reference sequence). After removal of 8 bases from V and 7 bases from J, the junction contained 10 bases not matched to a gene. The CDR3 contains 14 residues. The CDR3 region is CASSRLAGGWEQYF. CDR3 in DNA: TGTGCCAGTTCGAGGCTAGCGGGAGGATGGGAGCAGTACTTC.

The CDR3 reads CATSLLAELTDTQYF. The CDR3 DNA reads TGTGCCACCAGCTTGCTAGCGGAACTCACAGATACGCAGTATTTT. This rearrangement joins TRBV15 to TRBJ2-3, with 7 bases matching TRBD2. The germline gives CDR1 LNHNV, CDR2 YYDKDF (reference sequence). Trimming at V came to 5 bases and at J to 2 bases, leaving 7 bases not matched to a gene. The CDR3 has 15 residues.

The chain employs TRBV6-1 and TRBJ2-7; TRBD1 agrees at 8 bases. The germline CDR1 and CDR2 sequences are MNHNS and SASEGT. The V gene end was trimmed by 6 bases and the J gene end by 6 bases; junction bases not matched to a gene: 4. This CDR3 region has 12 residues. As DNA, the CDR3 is TGTGCCAGCAGAATGACAGGGGTCGAGCAGTACTTC. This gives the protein CASRMTGVEQYF.

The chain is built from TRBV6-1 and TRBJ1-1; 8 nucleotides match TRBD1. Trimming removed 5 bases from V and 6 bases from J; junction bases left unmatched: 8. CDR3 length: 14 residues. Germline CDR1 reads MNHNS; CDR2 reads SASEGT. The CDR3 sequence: CASSRDRQGAEAFF. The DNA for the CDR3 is TGTGCCAGCAGTCGGGACAGGCAAGGCGCTGAAGCTTTCTTT.

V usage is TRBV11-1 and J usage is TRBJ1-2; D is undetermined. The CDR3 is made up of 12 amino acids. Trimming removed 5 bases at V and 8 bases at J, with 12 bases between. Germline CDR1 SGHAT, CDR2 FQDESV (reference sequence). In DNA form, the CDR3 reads TGTGCCAGCAGCCCCGACACGGGGGGCTACACCTTC. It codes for CASSPDTGGYTF.

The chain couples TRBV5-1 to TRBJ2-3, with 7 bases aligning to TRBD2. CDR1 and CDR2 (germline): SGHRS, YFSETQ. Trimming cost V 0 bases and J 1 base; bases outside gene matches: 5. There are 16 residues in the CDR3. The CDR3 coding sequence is TGCGCCAGCAGCTTGGCCCAAACTAGCGGCACAGATACGCAGTATTTT. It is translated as CASSLAQTSGTDTQYF.

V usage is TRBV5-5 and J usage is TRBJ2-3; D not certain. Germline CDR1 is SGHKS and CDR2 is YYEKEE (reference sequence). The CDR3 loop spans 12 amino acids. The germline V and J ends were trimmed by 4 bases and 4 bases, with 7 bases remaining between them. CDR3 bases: TGTGCCAGCAGCCCACTCGCAGATACGCAGTATTTT. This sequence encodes CASSPLADTQYF.

The DNA of the CDR3 is TGTGCCAGCAGTTCCGACACAGCCTATGGCTACACCTTC. Residues: CASSSDTAYGYTF. The chain combines TRBV6-5 with TRBJ1-2; D unclear. The germline V gene encodes CDR1 MNHEY and CDR2 SVGAGI. CDR3 length: 13 residues. Between the trimmed V and J ends, which lost 4 bases and 4 bases, there was a span of 10 bases.

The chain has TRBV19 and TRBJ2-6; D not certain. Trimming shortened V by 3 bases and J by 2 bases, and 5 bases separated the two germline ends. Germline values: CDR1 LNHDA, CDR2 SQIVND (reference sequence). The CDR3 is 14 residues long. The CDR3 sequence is CASSITAGANVLTF. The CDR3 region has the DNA TGTGCCAGTAGTATTACAGCTGGGGCCAACGTCCTGACTTTC.

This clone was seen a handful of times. CDR3 sequence (DNA): TGCGCCAGCAGCTTGGGGGGACAGGGAATTCATACGCAGTATTTT. Protein sequence: CASSLGGQGIHTQYF. The rearrangement joins TRBV5-1 to TRBJ2-3; 9 bases are shared with TRBD1. The CDR3 has 15 residues. CDR1 and CDR2 (germline): SGHRS, YFSETQ. With V trimmed by 0 bases and J by 7 bases, 6 bases remained unmatched.

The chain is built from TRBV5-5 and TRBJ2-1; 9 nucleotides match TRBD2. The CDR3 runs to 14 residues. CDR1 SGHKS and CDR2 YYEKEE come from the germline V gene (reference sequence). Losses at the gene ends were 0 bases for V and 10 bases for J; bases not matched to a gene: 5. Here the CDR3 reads CASSLVGAGGEQFF. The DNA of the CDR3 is TGTGCCAGCAGCTTGGTCGGCGCGGGGGGGGAGCAGTTCTTC. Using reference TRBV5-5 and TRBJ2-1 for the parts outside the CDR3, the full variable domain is DAGVTQSPTHLIKTRGQQVTLRCSPISGHKSVSWYQQVLGQGPQFIFQYYEKEERGRGNFPDRFSARQFPNYSSELNVNALLLGDSALYLCASSLVGAGGEQFFGPGTRLTVL.

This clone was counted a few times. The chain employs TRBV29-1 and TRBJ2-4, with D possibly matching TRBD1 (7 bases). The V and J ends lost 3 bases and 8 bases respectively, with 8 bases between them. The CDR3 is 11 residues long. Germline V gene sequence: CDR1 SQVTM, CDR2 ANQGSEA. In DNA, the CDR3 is TGCAGCGTTGACAGGGGGGACATTCAGTACTTC. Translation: CSVDRGDIQYF.